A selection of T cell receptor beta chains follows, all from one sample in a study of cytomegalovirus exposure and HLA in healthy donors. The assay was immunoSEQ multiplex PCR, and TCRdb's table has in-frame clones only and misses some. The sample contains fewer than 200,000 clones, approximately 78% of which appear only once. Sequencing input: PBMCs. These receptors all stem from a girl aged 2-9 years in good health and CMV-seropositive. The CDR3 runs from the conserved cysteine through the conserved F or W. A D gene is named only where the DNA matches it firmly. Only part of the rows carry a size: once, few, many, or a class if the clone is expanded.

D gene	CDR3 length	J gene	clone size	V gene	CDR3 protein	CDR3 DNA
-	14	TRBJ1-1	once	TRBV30	CAWSGVFDSGEAFF	TGTGCCTGGAGTGGGGTTTTTGACTCGGGGGAAGCTTTCTTT
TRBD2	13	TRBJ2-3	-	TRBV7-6	CASRGSSGSVQYF	TGTGCCAGCAGAGGGTCTAGCGGGAGTGTGCAGTATTTT
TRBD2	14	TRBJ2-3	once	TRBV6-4	CASSSGSLTDTQYF	TGTGCCAGCAGTAGCGGGAGTCTGACAGATACGCAGTATTTT
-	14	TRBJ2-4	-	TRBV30	CAWTFDSRGNIQYF	TGTGCCTGGACCTTTGACAGCAGGGGAAACATTCAGTACTTC
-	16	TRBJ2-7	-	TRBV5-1	CASSPLGGTVAYEQYF	TGCGCCAGCAGCCCCCTAGGCGGCACGGTAGCCTACGAGCAGTACTTC
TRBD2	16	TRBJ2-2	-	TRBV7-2	CASSLVGGRATGELFF	TGTGCCAGCAGCTTAGTGGGAGGGAGGGCCACCGGTGAGCTGTTTTTT
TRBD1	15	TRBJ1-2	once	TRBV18	CASSPNRGQDYGYTF	TGTGCCAGCTCACCCAACAGGGGGCAGGACTATGGCTACACCTTC
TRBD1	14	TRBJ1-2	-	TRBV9	CASSGRDSLYGYTF	TGTGCCAGCAGCGGAAGGGACAGCCTCTATGGCTACACCTTC
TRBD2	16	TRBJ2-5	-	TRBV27	CASSRTPSGRAQTQYF	TGTGCCAGCAGCCGGACCCCTAGCGGGAGGGCGCAGACCCAGTACTTC
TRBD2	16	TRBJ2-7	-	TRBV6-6	CASSYSGTSGSAEQYF	TGTGCCAGCAGTTACTCAGGGACTAGCGGGAGTGCCGAGCAGTACTTC
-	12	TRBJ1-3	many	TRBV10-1	CASSDMGNTIYF	TGCGCCAGCAGTGATATGGGAAACACCATATATTTT
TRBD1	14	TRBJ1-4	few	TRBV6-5	CASSAQGAVVGLFF	TGTGCCAGCAGTGCTCAGGGGGCGGTAGTGGGACTGTTTTTT
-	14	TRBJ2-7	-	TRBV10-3	CAISPSGGSYEQYF	TGTGCCATCAGTCCCTCCGGGGGATCCTACGAGCAGTACTTC
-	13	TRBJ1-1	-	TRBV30	CAWCRFGRVEAFF	TGTGCCTGGTGCCGGTTTGGGAGGGTTGAAGCTTTCTTT
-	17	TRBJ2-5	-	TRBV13	CASRPRGGSLFQETQYF	TGTGCCAGCAGGCCTCGGGGTGGCAGTCTCTTTCAAGAGACCCAGTACTTC